This TCR beta chain was captured in a study of cytomegalovirus exposure and HLA in healthy donors. The PCR was carried out with 60 Vbeta primers and 13 Jbeta primers. The table came from immunoSEQ multiplex PCR; TCRdb's copy has only in-frame clones and leaves some out. The table records 110,000 or so clones, approximately 80% of them present only once. General observations from the study: Sequences of the TCR beta chain were said to predict the HLA-A and HLA-B alleles of most subjects accurately. Within a later analysis, the majority of CMV-associated TCR beta chains appeared HLA-restricted.

Remarks on this clone: Its cognate antigen is unknown.

Germline values: CDR1 WNHNN, CDR2 SYGVQD (reference sequence). Trimming removed 2 bases from V and 7 bases from J; junction bases left unmatched: 5. The CDR3 length is 13 residues. This receptor was taken from a woman aged 18 to 35 in good health and CMV-seronegative. The sequenced sample consisted of PBMCs. The rearrangement uses TRBV10-1 and TRBJ2-7; 7 bases align to TRBD2. CDR3 nucleotides: TGCGCCAGCAGTGAGGGGGGGGGTAGGGAGCAGTACTTC. It is translated as CASSEGGGREQYF.